Listed below are T cell receptor beta chains from one sample, sequenced in a study of blood T cell repertoires in COVID-19. The assay was immunoSEQ multiplex PCR, and TCRdb's table has in-frame clones only and misses some. Of 400,000 to 500,000 clones in the sample, over 75% are singletons; the top ten hold approximately 1.3%. The sequenced sample was PBMCs or T cells enriched from blood (not recorded which). These receptors were collected from a woman between 18 and 30 years old who had been exposed to COVID-19. Both conserved end residues are part of each CDR3. Size values are once, few and many counts, or a class for expanded clones, and some rows have none.

CDR3aa: CASSLGTRTGYGYTF
abundance: .
v_gene: TRBV11-2

CDR3aa: CASSAGTIYYEQYF
abundance: .
v_gene: TRBV5-6

CDR3aa: CASSPRGTADIEAFF
abundance: .
v_gene: TRBV18

CDR3aa: CASSPGQGRVNTEAFF
abundance: .
v_gene: TRBV5-8

CDR3aa: CASSFEGGRSGELFF
abundance: once
v_gene: TRBV7-2

CDR3aa: CASSWDRSYEQYF
abundance: .
v_gene: TRBV7-2

CDR3aa: CSVEVPGGSTDTQYF
abundance: .
v_gene: TRBV29-1

CDR3aa: CSAPSGMQRIDEQFF
abundance: .
v_gene: TRBV29-1

CDR3aa: CASSLSDPGYNEQFF
abundance: .
v_gene: TRBV27

CDR3aa: CASKLGLAGGTDTQYF
abundance: .
v_gene: TRBV2

CDR3aa: CASGTSGEYQPQHF
abundance: many
v_gene: TRBV3-1/TRBV3-2

CDR3aa: CASSGTGENEQYF
abundance: .
v_gene: TRBV9

CDR3aa: CASSLTSYNEQFF
abundance: .
v_gene: TRBV5-4

CDR3aa: CASRGQLNTEAFF
abundance: .
v_gene: TRBV7-2

CDR3aa: CASSSIGGEGTSGYEQYF
abundance: .
v_gene: TRBV5-4

CDR3aa: CASSPQGYDGGYTF
abundance: .
v_gene: TRBV28

CDR3aa: CASSQVLGSGSLHF
abundance: .
v_gene: TRBV3-1/TRBV3-2

CDR3aa: CSASLAGREQYF
abundance: .
v_gene: TRBV20-1

CDR3aa: CASSSGGNTIYF
abundance: .
v_gene: TRBV5-5

CDR3aa: CSVGAGNQPQHF
abundance: .
v_gene: TRBV29-1

CDR3aa: CASSETPGELFF
abundance: .
v_gene: TRBV9

CDR3aa: CASRRTSGRDQETQYF
abundance: .
v_gene: TRBV2

CDR3aa: CASSLWTNQPQHF
abundance: .
v_gene: TRBV27

CDR3aa: CASSRWTAHNEKLFF
abundance: .
v_gene: TRBV19

CDR3aa: CASTMDIQQPQHF
abundance: few
v_gene: TRBV28

CDR3aa: CASSWGLAGADTQYF
abundance: .
v_gene: TRBV5-1

CDR3aa: CASSYGASRNTEAFF
abundance: few
v_gene: TRBV6-5

CDR3aa: CASSAPPGHPNTGELFF
abundance: few
v_gene: TRBV25-1

CDR3aa: CASKGGNQPQHF
abundance: once
v_gene: TRBV12-3/TRBV12-4

CDR3aa: CATAPPGYNEQFF
abundance: once
v_gene: TRBV11-2

CDR3aa: CASSQYEGDTEAFF
abundance: .
v_gene: TRBV3-1/TRBV3-2

CDR3aa: CASSQSGTGGIRGVEEQYF
abundance: .
v_gene: TRBV23-1

CDR3aa: CATIKGTSGRGETQYF
abundance: .
v_gene: TRBV3-1/TRBV3-2

CDR3aa: CASSLGIQGSSYGYTF
abundance: .
v_gene: TRBV5-8

CDR3aa: CASSFGDRGNTEAFF
abundance: .
v_gene: TRBV28

CDR3aa: CASSLTSGSSYNEQFF
abundance: once
v_gene: TRBV11-2

CDR3aa: CASTTTGCNQPQHF
abundance: .
v_gene: TRBV11-3

CDR3aa: CASRTTGTTSYEQYF
abundance: .
v_gene: TRBV5-5

CDR3aa: CASSLSLNQPQHF
abundance: once
v_gene: TRBV28

CDR3aa: CATATGSSYNEQFF
abundance: few
v_gene: TRBV15

CDR3aa: CASSFRTGRTDTQYF
abundance: .
v_gene: TRBV7-2

CDR3aa: CASSPDRGLYF
abundance: .
v_gene: TRBV18

CDR3aa: CASSPTSGRTGELFF
abundance: .
v_gene: TRBV19

CDR3aa: CASSQDHQGASGYTF
abundance: .
v_gene: TRBV3-1/TRBV3-2

CDR3aa: CASTFSGLGPETYGYTF
abundance: .
v_gene: TRBV28

CDR3aa: CASRIGGTGELFF
abundance: once
v_gene: TRBV28

CDR3aa: CASSPSSGGWTGELFF
abundance: .
v_gene: TRBV13

CDR3aa: CASSLAGNTGELFF
abundance: .
v_gene: TRBV7-9

CDR3aa: CASSALAGEWTDTQYF
abundance: .
v_gene: TRBV6-1

CDR3aa: CASSLALASGRAEQFF
abundance: .
v_gene: TRBV11-2

CDR3aa: CASSYRDRGWDEQYF
abundance: .
v_gene: TRBV7-2

CDR3aa: CASKFENFSSGNTIYF
abundance: .
v_gene: TRBV13

CDR3aa: CASSPGTGNYGYTF
abundance: .
v_gene: TRBV6-5

CDR3aa: CASSQEWLAGDNEQFF
abundance: once
v_gene: TRBV3-1/TRBV3-2

CDR3aa: CASSKLAGEQYF
abundance: .
v_gene: TRBV27